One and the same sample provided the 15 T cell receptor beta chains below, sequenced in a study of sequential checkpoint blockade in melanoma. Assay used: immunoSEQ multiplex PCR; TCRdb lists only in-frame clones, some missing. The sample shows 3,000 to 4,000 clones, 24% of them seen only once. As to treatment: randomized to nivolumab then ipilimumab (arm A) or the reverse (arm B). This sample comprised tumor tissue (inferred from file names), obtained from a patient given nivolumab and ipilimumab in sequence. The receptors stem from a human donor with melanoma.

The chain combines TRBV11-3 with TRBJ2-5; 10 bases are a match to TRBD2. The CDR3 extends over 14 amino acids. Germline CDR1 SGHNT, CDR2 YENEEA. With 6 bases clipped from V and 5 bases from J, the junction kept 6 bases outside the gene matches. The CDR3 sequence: CASSPGTSVETQYF. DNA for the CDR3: TGTGCCAGCAGTCCCGGGACTAGCGTGGAGACCCAGTACTTC.

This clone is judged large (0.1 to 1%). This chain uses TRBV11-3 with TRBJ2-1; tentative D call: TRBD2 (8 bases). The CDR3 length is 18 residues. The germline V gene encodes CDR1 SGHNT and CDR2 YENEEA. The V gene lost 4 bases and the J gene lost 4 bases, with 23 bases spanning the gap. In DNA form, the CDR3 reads TGTGCCAGCAGCTCGACAGGGTTTACGGGGGGGACTTACAATGAGCAGTTCTTC. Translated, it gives CASSSTGFTGGTYNEQFF.

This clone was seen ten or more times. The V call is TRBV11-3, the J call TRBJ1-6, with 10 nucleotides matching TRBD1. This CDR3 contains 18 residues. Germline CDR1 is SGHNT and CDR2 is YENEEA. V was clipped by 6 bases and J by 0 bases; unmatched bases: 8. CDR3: CASRPGTGVDSYNSPLHF. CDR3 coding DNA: TGTGCCAGCAGACCGGGGACAGGGGTAGACTCCTATAATTCACCCCTCCACTTT.

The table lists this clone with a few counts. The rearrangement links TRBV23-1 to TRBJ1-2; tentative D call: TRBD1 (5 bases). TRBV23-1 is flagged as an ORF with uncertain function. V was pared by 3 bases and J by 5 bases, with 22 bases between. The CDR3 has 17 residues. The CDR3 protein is CASSHYRTTPIRYGYTF. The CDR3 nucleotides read TGCGCCAGCAGTCATTACAGGACGACCCCGATTAGGTATGGCTACACCTTC.

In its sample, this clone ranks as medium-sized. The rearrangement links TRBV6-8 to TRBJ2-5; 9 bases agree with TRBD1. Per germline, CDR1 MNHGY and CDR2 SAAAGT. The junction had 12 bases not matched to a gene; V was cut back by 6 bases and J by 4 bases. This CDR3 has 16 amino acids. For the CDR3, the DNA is TGTGCCAGCAGCCCATGGACAGGGGTCCTGGGAGAGACCCAGTACTTC. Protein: CASSPWTGVLGETQYF.

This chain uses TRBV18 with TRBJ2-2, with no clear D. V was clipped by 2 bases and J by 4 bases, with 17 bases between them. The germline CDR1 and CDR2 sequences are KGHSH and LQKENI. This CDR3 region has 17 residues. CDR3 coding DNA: TGTGCCAGCTCACCAGGGATGTCGTCTGGACCCACCGGGGAGCTGTTTTTT. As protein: CASSPGMSSGPTGELFF.

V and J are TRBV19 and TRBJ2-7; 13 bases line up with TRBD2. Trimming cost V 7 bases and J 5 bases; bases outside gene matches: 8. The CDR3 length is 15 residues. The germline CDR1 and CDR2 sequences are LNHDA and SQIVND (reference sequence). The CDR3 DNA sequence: TGTGCCAGTAACAATGATGGGACTAGCGGGGACGAGCAGTACTTC. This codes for CASNNDGTSGDEQYF.

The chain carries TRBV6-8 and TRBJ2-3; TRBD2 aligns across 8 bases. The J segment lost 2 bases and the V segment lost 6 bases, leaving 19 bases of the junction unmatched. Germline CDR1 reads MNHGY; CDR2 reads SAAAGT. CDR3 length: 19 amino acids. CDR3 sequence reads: CASRLHLSGAGSSTDTQYF. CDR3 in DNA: TGTGCCAGCAGGCTCCATCTTAGCGGGGCCGGCAGCTCCACAGATACGCAGTATTTT.

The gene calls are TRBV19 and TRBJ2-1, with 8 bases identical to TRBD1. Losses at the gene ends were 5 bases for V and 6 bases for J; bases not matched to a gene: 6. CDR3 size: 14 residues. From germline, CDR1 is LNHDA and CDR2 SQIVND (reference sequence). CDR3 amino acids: CASSGQGASNEQFF. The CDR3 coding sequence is TGTGCCAGTAGTGGGCAGGGGGCATCCAATGAGCAGTTCTTC.

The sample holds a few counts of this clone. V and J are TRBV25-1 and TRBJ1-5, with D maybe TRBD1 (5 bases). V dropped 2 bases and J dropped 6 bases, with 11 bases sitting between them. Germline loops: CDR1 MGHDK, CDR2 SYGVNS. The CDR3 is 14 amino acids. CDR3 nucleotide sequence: TGTGCCAGCAGTGAAACAGGATCAGCTCAGCCCCAGCATTTT. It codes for CASSETGSAQPQHF.

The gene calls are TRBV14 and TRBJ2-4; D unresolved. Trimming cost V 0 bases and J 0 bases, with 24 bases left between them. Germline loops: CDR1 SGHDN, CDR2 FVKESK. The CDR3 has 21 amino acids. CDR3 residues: CASSQEISPGPVPLAKNIQYF. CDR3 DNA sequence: TGTGCCAGCAGCCAAGAAATTTCACCGGGCCCCGTCCCACTAGCCAAAAACATTCAGTACTTC.

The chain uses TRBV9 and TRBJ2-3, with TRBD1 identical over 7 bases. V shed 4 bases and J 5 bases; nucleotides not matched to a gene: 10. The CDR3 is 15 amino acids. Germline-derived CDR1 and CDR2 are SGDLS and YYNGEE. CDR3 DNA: TGTGCCAGCAGCCTCACGGGACAGAGGGGAGATACGCAGTATTTT. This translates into CASSLTGQRGDTQYF.

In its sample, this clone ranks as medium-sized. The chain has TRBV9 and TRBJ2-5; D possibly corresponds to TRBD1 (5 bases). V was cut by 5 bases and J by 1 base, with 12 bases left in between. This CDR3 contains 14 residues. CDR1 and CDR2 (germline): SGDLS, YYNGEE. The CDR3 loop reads CASSDRVLQETQYF. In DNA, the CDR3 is TGTGCCAGCAGTGACAGAGTCCTCCAAGAGACCCAGTACTTC.

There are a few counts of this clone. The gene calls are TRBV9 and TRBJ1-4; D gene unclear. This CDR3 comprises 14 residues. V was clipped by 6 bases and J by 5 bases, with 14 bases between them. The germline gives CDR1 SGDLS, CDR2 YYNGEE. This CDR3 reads CASKSEQNNEKLFF. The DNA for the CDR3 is TGTGCCAGCAAATCGGAACAGAACAATGAAAAACTGTTTTTT.

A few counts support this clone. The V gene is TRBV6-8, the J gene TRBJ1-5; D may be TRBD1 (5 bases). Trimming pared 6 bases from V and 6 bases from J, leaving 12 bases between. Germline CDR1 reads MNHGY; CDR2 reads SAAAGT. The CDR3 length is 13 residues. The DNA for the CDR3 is TGTGCCAGCAGCCCTCAGGGTGGTCAGCCCCAGCATTTT. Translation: CASSPQGGQPQHF.